Presented here are 28 T cell receptor beta chains from one specimen sequenced in a study of beta chain features in type 1 diabetes. Expressed TCRB transcripts were sequenced because the entire RNA isolate underwent reverse transcription. Assay used: immunoSEQ multiplex PCR; TCRdb lists only in-frame clones, some missing. Counted here are about 130,000 clones, 9.2% occurring once; the ten biggest clones make up approximately 0.68%. The sample comprised central memory CD4+ T cells from blood. These receptor sequences come from a man between 18 and 29 years old in good health.

The CDR3 is CASSLEGARGYTF. DNA for the CDR3: TGTGCCAGCAGCTTAGAGGGGGCTAGGGGCTACACCTTC. The chain has TRBV7-2 and TRBJ1-2; 7 bases align to TRBD1. Unmatched junction bases numbered 4, after V lost 1 base and J lost 8 bases. CDR3 length: 13 residues. CDR1 and CDR2 from the germline V gene are SGHTA and FQGNSA.

The DNA of the CDR3 is TGTGCCTGGAGTAGAGACAGGGTGGTGGGGTACACCATATATTTT. The encoded protein is CAWSRDRVVGYTIYF. The gene calls are TRBV30 and TRBJ1-3, with 7 positions matching TRBD1. The CDR3 extends over 15 amino acids. CDR1 and CDR2 from the germline V gene are GTSNPN and SVGIG (reference sequence). The V gene end was trimmed by 2 bases and the J gene end by 8 bases; junction bases not matched to a gene: 12.

This clone has only a few counts. The J gene is TRBJ2-3, the V gene TRBV6-5, with D perhaps matching TRBD2 (6 bases). V lost 4 bases to trimming and J lost 1 base, with 12 bases between them. Germline V gives CDR1 MNHEY, CDR2 SVGAGI. There are 15 residues in the CDR3. The CDR3: CASSWRGEGTDTQYF. As DNA, the CDR3 is TGTGCCAGCAGTTGGAGGGGTGAAGGCACAGATACGCAGTATTTT.

This chain's CDR3 is CASSFSPSSGGSTDTQYF. The DNA of the CDR3 is TGTGCCAGCAGCTTTTCCCCCTCGAGCGGGGGAAGCACAGATACGCAGTATTTT. The chain uses TRBV7-9 and TRBJ2-3, with 8 bases that match TRBD2. The CDR3 is made up of 18 amino acids. Unmatched junction bases numbered 11, after V lost 3 bases and J lost 0 bases. Per the germline V gene, CDR1 is SEHNR and CDR2 is FQNEAQ (reference sequence).

The V gene is TRBV6-6, the J gene TRBJ2-1; TRBD2 agrees at 9 bases. V shed 4 bases and J 3 bases; nucleotides not matched to a gene: 4. This CDR3 is built from 15 residues. Germline CDR1 is MNHNY and CDR2 is SVGAGI (reference sequence). The CDR3 sequence: CASSSGTSFYNEQFF. Here the CDR3 DNA reads TGTGCCAGCAGTTCAGGGACTAGCTTCTACAATGAGCAGTTCTTC.

This chain uses TRBV6-5 with TRBJ1-6, with 7 bases identical to TRBD1. CDR3 length equals 14 residues. V was pared by 8 bases and J by 5 bases, with 6 bases of the junction left unmatched. Per germline, CDR1 MNHEY and CDR2 SVGAGI. The CDR3, as DNA: TGTGCCAGCGGTCTGACAGGGAATAATTCACCCCTCCACTTT. Its translation is CASGLTGNNSPLHF.

The rearrangement uses TRBV18 and TRBJ2-7; D gene uncertain. Trimming left V 6 bases short and J 0 bases short, with 6 bases between. This CDR3 spans 12 amino acids. Germline-derived CDR1 and CDR2 are KGHSH and LQKENI. The DNA for the CDR3 is TGTGCCAGCTCGTTCTACTCCTACGAGCAGTACTTC. Translation gives CASSFYSYEQYF.

The rearrangement links TRBV11-2 to TRBJ1-2; TRBD1 matches 9 bases. V was pared by 5 bases and J by 1 base, with 8 bases of the junction left unmatched. Germline lookup yields CDR1 SGHAT and CDR2 FQNNGV. The CDR3 length is 16 residues. The chain's CDR3 is CASSPYTGQGNYGYTF. DNA of the CDR3: TGTGCCAGCAGCCCTTATACGGGACAGGGTAACTATGGCTACACCTTC.

CDR3 region: CASSHPRPGTLPYEQYF. CDR3 sequence (DNA): TGCGCCAGCAGCCACCCCCGACCCGGGACACTACCTTACGAGCAGTACTTC. This sequence joins TRBV4-3 and TRBJ2-7; D possibly corresponds to TRBD1 (6 bases). This CDR3 has 17 amino acids. Germline-derived CDR1 and CDR2 are LGHNA and YSLEER. The V and J ends lost 3 bases and 4 bases respectively, with 22 bases between them.

The sample holds a few counts of this clone. V usage is TRBV7-7 and J usage is TRBJ2-5, with D unresolved. V lost 1 base to trimming and J lost 4 bases, with 13 bases between them. The V gene's germline CDR1 is SSHAT and CDR2 FNYEAQ (reference sequence). The CDR3 loop spans 15 amino acids. The CDR3 region has the DNA TGTGCCAGCAGCTTAGTCAACACGGCGGCAGAGACCCAGTACTTC. This encodes CASSLVNTAAETQYF.

The V and J genes are TRBV5-1 and TRBJ2-3, with D unclear. The CDR3 contains 16 residues. V lost 0 bases to trimming and J lost 3 bases, with 14 bases between them. CDR1 and CDR2 from the germline V gene are SGHRS and YFSETQ. CDR3 bases: TGCGCCAGCAGCTTGGGGGCACCTCTTACTACAGATACGCAGTATTTT. Translated, it gives CASSLGAPLTTDTQYF.

This clone has a handful of counts. CDR3 sequence (DNA): TGTGCCAGCAGCCCCCCCAGACAGGGCCCAAAAGCCACCAATGAGCAGTTCTTC. This codes for CASSPPRQGPKATNEQFF. This chain uses TRBV7-9 with TRBJ2-1; 7 positions agree with TRBD1. Germline V gives CDR1 SEHNR, CDR2 FQNEAQ (reference sequence). Germline trimming cut 5 bases from V and 6 bases from J; bases unmatched to any gene: 19. The CDR3 contains 18 residues. Drawing the rest from reference TRBV7-9 and TRBJ2-1, the complete variable domain is DTGVSQNPRHKITKRGQNVTFRCDPISEHNRLYWYRQTLGQGPEFLTYFQNEAQLEKSRLLSDRFSAERPKGSFSTLEIQRTEQGDSAMYLCASSPPRQGPKATNEQFFGPGTRLTVL.

There are a few counts of this clone. V is TRBV6-1 and J is TRBJ2-7; 8 bases line up with TRBD1. Germline trimming cut 4 bases from V and 0 bases from J; bases unmatched to any gene: 2. The CDR3 is 14 residues long. From germline, CDR1 is MNHNS and CDR2 SASEGT. The CDR3 reads CASSGTGLSYEQYF. In DNA, the CDR3 is TGTGCCAGCAGTGGGACAGGGCTCTCCTACGAGCAGTACTTC.

This clone was counted only a few times. Other nucleotide sequences from this sample produce the same CDR3. This chain uses TRBV4-3 with TRBJ2-3, with D perhaps TRBD2 (6 bases). Germline CDR1 and CDR2: LGHNA and YSLEER. There are 15 residues in the CDR3. The ends were cut back, 1 base at V and 3 bases at J, with 11 bases in the middle. The CDR3 loop is CASSQGGVGTDTQYF. CDR3 DNA sequence: TGCGCCAGCAGCCAAGGGGGGGTAGGGACAGATACGCAGTATTTT.

The chain uses TRBV7-2 and TRBJ2-1; D is uncertain. Looked up from germline, CDR1 is SGHTA and CDR2 is FQGNSA. With 4 bases removed from V and 5 bases from J, the gap between germline ends came to 9 bases. This CDR3 has 13 residues. The CDR3 region has the DNA TGTGCCAGCAGCTCTCAGGTAAACAATGAGCAGTTCTTC. The encoded protein is CASSSQVNNEQFF.

The chain links TRBV4-1 to TRBJ2-5; weak D call: TRBD2 (5 bases). CDR1 and CDR2 (germline): MGHRA, YSYEKL. The CDR3 spans 16 residues. Trimming took 0 bases from V and 2 from J, leaving 13 bases between them. Here the CDR3 DNA reads TGCGCCAGCAGCCAAGATCGCACCCGGGGTCAAGAGACCCAGTACTTC. Translated, it gives CASSQDRTRGQETQYF.

The V and J genes are TRBV29-1 and TRBJ2-5, with D perhaps TRBD2 (8 bases). The V end was cut by 8 bases, the J end by 5 bases, with 21 bases between. Per the germline V gene, CDR1 is SQVTM and CDR2 is ANQGSEA. This CDR3 has 14 residues. The CDR3 DNA reads as TGCAGCACCCCGGGAGGGGGCATTCGGGAGACCCAGTACTTC. This codes for CSTPGGGIRETQYF.

The gene calls are TRBV6-6 and TRBJ1-5, with D hard to call. The CDR3 is made up of 15 amino acids. V lost 5 bases, J lost 3 bases, and 14 bases lay in between. Germline V CDR1 and CDR2: MNHNY, SVGAGI (reference sequence). The CDR3 protein is CASSQLYGDNQPQHF. CDR3 nucleotides: TGTGCCAGCAGTCAACTATACGGGGACAATCAGCCCCAGCATTTT.

This clone was counted ten times or more. The chain links TRBV18 to TRBJ1-1; D is unresolved. V gave up 3 bases and J gave up 3 bases, with 20 bases separating them. Germline CDR1 is KGHSH and CDR2 is LQKENI. The CDR3 length is 17 residues. The CDR3 spells CASSPPRAVSPDTEAFF. CDR3 DNA sequence: TGTGCCAGCTCACCTCCTCGTGCGGTGTCCCCGGACACTGAAGCTTTCTTT.

This clone has only a few counts. J is TRBJ2-7 and V is TRBV5-1; 9 bases are shared with TRBD1. J gave up 0 bases and V 4 bases, and 2 bases lay outside the gene matches. The CDR3 spans 14 residues. Germline loops: CDR1 SGHRS, CDR2 YFSETQ. CDR3 sequence (DNA): TGCGCCAGCAGCCGGACAGGGGACTCCTACGAGCAGTACTTC. Its translation: CASSRTGDSYEQYF. The variable domain in full, with the rest retrieved from reference TRBV5-1 and TRBJ2-7, is KAGVTQTPRYLIKTRGQQVTLSCSPISGHRSVSWYQQTPGQGLQFLFEYFSETQRNKGNFPGRFSGRQFSNSRSEMNVSTLELGDSALYLCASSRTGDSYEQYFGPGTRLTVT.

There are a few counts of this clone. The J gene is TRBJ1-2, the V gene TRBV6-5, with D tentatively TRBD1 (5 bases). Deletions cut 6 bases from V and 3 bases from J, with 14 bases between. Germline assignment: CDR1 MNHEY and CDR2 SVGAGI. The CDR3 loop spans 14 amino acids. The CDR3 DNA follows: TGTGCCAGCAGAGGGACGGGGAGGTACTATGGCTACACCTTC. Amino acids: CASRGTGRYYGYTF.

This clone was recorded at least ten times. V gene TRBV30 combines with J gene TRBJ2-2; D remains unclear. Trimming shortened V by 0 bases and J by 8 bases, and 10 bases separated the two germline ends. The germline CDR1 and CDR2 sequences are GTSNPN and SVGIG (reference sequence). This CDR3 contains 13 residues. DNA for the CDR3: TGTGCCTGGAGTGTAAGGAGTGCGGGGGAGCTGTTTTTT. It encodes CAWSVRSAGELFF.

This clone turned up a few times. The V gene is TRBV25-1, the J gene TRBJ2-3, with a possible D match to TRBD1 (5 bases). Germline CDR1 reads MGHDK; CDR2 reads SYGVNS. The CDR3 runs 14 residues. V lost 6 bases and J 4 bases, leaving 14 bases between the germline ends. In DNA, the CDR3 is TGTGCCAGCAGCCCCGGCCGACAGTCAGATACGCAGTATTTT. It codes for CASSPGRQSDTQYF.

The rearrangement uses TRBV27 and TRBJ2-7, with 10 nucleotides matching TRBD2. The CDR3 has 15 amino acids. The V and J ends lost 5 bases and 4 bases, in that order; junction bases with no gene match: 8. CDR1 is MNHEY, CDR2 SMNVEV, per germline (reference sequence). In nucleotides, the CDR3 is TGTGCCAGCAGTCCGAGAGCGGGGGGGCCTTACGAGCAGTACTTC. Amino acids: CASSPRAGGPYEQYF.

This clone has a handful of counts. The chain is built from TRBV2 and TRBJ2-7; 7 positions agree with TRBD1. The CDR3 length is 13 residues. Losses at the gene ends were 6 bases for V and 2 bases for J; bases not matched to a gene: 4. CDR1 and CDR2 (germline): SNHLY, FYNNEI. The CDR3 is CASSYGQAYEQYF. CDR3 nucleotide sequence: TGTGCCAGCAGCTACGGACAGGCCTACGAGCAGTACTTC.

This chain connects TRBV2 to TRBJ2-3; no clear D. This CDR3 has 14 residues. In germline, CDR1 is SNHLY, CDR2 FYNNEI. The V and J ends lost 3 bases and 0 bases respectively, with 7 bases between them. In DNA, the CDR3 is TGTGCCAGCAGTGAGCGACTTAGCACAGATACGCAGTATTTT. This translates into CASSERLSTDTQYF. Complete variable domain (other parts from reference TRBV2 and TRBJ2-3): EPEVTQTPSHQVTQMGQEVILRCVPISNHLYFYWYRQILGQKVEFLVSFYNNEISEKSEIFDDQFSVERPDGSNFTLKIRSTKLEDSAMYFCASSERLSTDTQYFGPGTRLTVL.

This clone was counted between two and nine times. The chain uses TRBV6-5 and TRBJ2-7, with no clear D. The CDR3 consists of 13 residues. Trimming left V 2 bases short and J 5 bases short, with 10 bases between. The V gene's germline CDR1 is MNHEY and CDR2 SVGAGI. CDR3 loop: CASSYGSHNEQYF. The CDR3 nucleotides are TGTGCCAGCAGTTACGGCAGTCACAACGAGCAGTACTTC.

This clone was seen repeatedly, ten times or more. V gene TRBV5-4 combines with J gene TRBJ1-2; D not certain. Trimming cost V 3 bases and J 6 bases, with 12 bases left between them. CDR1 is SGHNT, CDR2 YYREEE, per germline (reference sequence). This CDR3 comprises 13 residues. The CDR3 DNA reads as TGTGCCAGCAGCTCACCGCCAGGAAATGGCTACACCTTC. It yields the protein CASSSPPGNGYTF.